This TCR beta chain originates from a study of regulatory T cells in long-lasting Graves disease (dated by TCRdb to the early 2020s). Context from the whole study: Persistent Graves' disease was defined as antithyroid drug treatment for over 5 years with persistently positive TSH receptor autoantibodies. This study used TCR sequencing and RNA sequencing of peripheral blood to compare persistent Graves' disease patients against newly diagnosed Graves' disease patients. The study was conducted in China and was registered as a clinical trial. A total of 33 samples underwent TCR sequencing: some 13 from persistent and approximately 20 from newly diagnosed Graves' disease patients. Antithyroid drugs had been taken for about 10.3 years on average by persistent Graves' disease patients in the clinical cohort.

With respect to this clonotype: The antigen it binds to is not known. Per-base qualities were not stored, and no clone one base away is much larger.

What the time point label conveys for this sample: persistent/refractory GD, antithyroid drugs over 5 years with positive TRAb. For both TCR sequencing and RNA sequencing, RNA was extracted from PBMCs in TRIzol. The diagnosis of Graves' disease followed American Thyroid Association guidelines. Recruitment of patients was carried out at an endocrinology department in Xi'an, China. Each patient gave approximately 9.7 milliliters of peripheral blood, collected in an EDTA anticoagulant tube. Ficoll Paque Plus density gradient separation was used to isolate PBMCs, and no further T cell sorting was done. An Agilent 2100 Bioanalyzer and agarose gel were used to check RNA quality, and a NanoDrop 2000 was used to measure RNA concentration. Study-level results and caveats: Compared with newly diagnosed patients, persistent Graves' disease patients had lower TCR Shannon entropy and fewer highly expanded clones, which suggests clonal expansion. Preferential use of TRBV28, TRBJ1-2 and TRBJ2-5 was observed in persistent disease, whereas TRBV20-1 and TRBJ2-1 were favored in newly diagnosed disease. As a limitation, the authors acknowledged that the small sample size may reduce accuracy. Peripheral blood alone was examined, since thyroid tissue, which constituted the primary lesion, could not be accessed. Only the TCR beta chain was sequenced and analyzed. Patients with persistent disease shared more public clonotypes (about 2,500) than newly diagnosed patients did (966).

Libraries were prepared through multiplex PCR. The instrument was an Illumina HiSeq 4000. To build TCR beta libraries, CDR3 regions were amplified by Arm-PCR using iRepertoire HTBI primers. PCR products were gel purified before sequencing. Regarding the original processing steps: Across samples, around 62 TRBV and around 15 TRBJ segments were identified and used for gene usage analysis of CDR3 amino acid clonotypes. Filtered high-quality paired reads were merged into contigs using COPE and FqMerger. BLAST was used to align contigs to IMGT TRBV, TRBD and TRBJ reference genes, and CDR3 was defined according to IMGT. Any clonotype with a frequency above 0.1% was classified as a highly expanded clone. Repertoire diversity was measured by Shannon entropy, and V-J evenness by the Gini coefficient. Clonotypes shared by more than one individual were considered public. The raw public reads went through TCRdb reprocessing: fastp at Q25, MiXCR clone calling, in-frame beta chains kept. CDR3 protein sequences are deduplicated, and each keeps its most common genes and DNA. What appears here as the V and J calls and clone size reflects TCRdb's work, not the paper's. The sample table shows roughly 700,000 distinct CDR3 sequences, and about 30% are seen once. The ten largest clones represent 42% of the sample.

Including cysteine and phenylalanine, the CDR3 has 14 amino acids. Only the CDR3 DNA stays, 42 bases, in frame from base 1. Ends trimmed: V by 2 bases, J by 7 bases; bases unmatched to a gene: 4. CDR1 and CDR2 (LGHDT, YNNKEL) derive from the germline V gene (reference sequence). The material was peripheral blood mononuclear cells (PBMCs), obtained when the disease was refractory, from a patient treated with antithyroid drugs. The sequence is built from TRBV3-1 and TRBJ1-2; 10 bases in the junction line up with TRBD1. The clonotype comes from a female donor with Graves disease. The sequence in DNA is TGTGCCAGCAGCCAAACCGGGACAGGGGTTGGCTACACCTTC. Protein translation: CASSQTGTGVGYTF.